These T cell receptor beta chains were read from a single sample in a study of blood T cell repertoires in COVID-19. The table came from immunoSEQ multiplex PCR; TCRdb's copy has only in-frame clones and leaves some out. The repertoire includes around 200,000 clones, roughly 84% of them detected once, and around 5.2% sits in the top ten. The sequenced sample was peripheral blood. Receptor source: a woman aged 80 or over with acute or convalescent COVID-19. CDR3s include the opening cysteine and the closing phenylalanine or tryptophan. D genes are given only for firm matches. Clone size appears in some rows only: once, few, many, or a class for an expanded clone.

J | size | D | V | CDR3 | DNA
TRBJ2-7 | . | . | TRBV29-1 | CSVEDGGYEQYF | TGCAGCGTTGAAGATGGAGGATACGAGCAGTACTTC
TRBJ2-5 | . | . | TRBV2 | CAGGHDQETQYF | TGTGCCGGAGGGCACGATCAAGAGACCCAGTACTTC
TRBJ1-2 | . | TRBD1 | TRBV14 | CASSHRGPNYGYTF | TGTGCCAGCAGTCACAGGGGGCCTAACTATGGCTACACCTTC
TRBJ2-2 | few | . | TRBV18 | CASSPGHNTGELFF | TGTGCCAGCTCACCGGGGCACAACACCGGGGAGCTGTTTTTT
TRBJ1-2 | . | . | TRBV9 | CASSVSQSYGYTF | TGTGCCAGCAGCGTGTCACAGAGCTATGGCTACACCTTC
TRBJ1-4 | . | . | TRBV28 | CASSVWSTNEKLFF | TGTGCCAGCAGTGTCTGGAGCACTAATGAAAAACTGTTTTTT
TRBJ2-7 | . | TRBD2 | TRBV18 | CASSPLAGENEQYF | TGTGCCAGCTCACCACTAGCGGGAGAAAACGAGCAGTACTTC
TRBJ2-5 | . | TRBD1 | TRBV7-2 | CASSLYRGIGETQYF | TGTGCCAGCAGCCTATACAGGGGGATCGGGGAGACCCAGTACTTC
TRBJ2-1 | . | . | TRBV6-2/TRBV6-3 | CASSSPHRTTYNEQFF | TGTGCCAGCAGTTCACCCCACAGGACTACCTACAATGAGCAGTTCTTC
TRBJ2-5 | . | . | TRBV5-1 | CASSLVPQVIQETQYF | TGCGCCAGCAGCTTGGTTCCCCAGGTTATTCAAGAGACCCAGTACTTC
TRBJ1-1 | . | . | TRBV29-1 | CSVDYSTGNTEAFF | TGCAGCGTCGATTATTCGACAGGGAACACTGAAGCTTTCTTT
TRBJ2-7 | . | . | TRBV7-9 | CASRPIAGVLHEQYF | TGTGCCAGCAGACCTATCGCTGGAGTCCTACACGAGCAGTACTTC
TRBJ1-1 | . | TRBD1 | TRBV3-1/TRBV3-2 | CASRLQGAGEAFF | TGTGCCAGCAGGCTACAGGGGGCCGGTGAAGCTTTCTTT
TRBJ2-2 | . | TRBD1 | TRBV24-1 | CATSEQGAGGELFF | TGTGCCACCAGTGAGCAGGGGGCGGGCGGGGAGCTGTTTTTT
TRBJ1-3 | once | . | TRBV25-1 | CASSLDGSSGNTIYF | TGTGCCAGCAGCTTGGACGGGAGCTCTGGAAACACCATATATTTT
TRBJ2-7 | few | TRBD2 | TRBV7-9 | CASSPHSGRFDYEQYF | TGTGCCAGCAGCCCACATAGCGGGAGGTTCGACTACGAGCAGTACTTC
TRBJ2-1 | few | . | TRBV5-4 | CASSLARGNEQFF | TGTGCCAGCAGCTTGGCCAGGGGCAATGAGCAGTTCTTC
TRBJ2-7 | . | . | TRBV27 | CASSLDRGGYEQYF | TGTGCCAGCAGTCTCGACAGGGGAGGGTACGAGCAGTACTTC
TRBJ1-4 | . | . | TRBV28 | CASTLGAKDEKLFF | TGTGCCAGCACCCTGGGGGCAAAGGATGAAAAACTGTTTTTT
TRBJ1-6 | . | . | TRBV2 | CASSDRGRNSPLHF | TGTGCCAGCAGTGACAGGGGCCGGAATTCACCCCTCCACTTT
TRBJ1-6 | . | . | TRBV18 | CASSPEAYNSPLHF | TGTGCCAGCTCACCAGAGGCCTATAATTCACCCCTCCACTTT
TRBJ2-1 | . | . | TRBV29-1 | CSVGSPNSYNEQFF | TGCAGCGTAGGATCCCCGAACAGCTACAATGAGCAGTTCTTC
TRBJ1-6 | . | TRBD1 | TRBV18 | CASSFGTGGNSPLHF | TGTGCCAGCTCATTTGGGACAGGGGGCAATTCACCCCTCCACTTT
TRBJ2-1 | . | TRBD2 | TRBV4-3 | CASSQDSSGRGSSYNEQFF | TGCGCCAGCAGCCAAGATAGTAGCGGGAGGGGGAGCTCCTACAATGAGCAGTTCTTC
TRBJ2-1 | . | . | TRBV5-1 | CASSSEGGIYNEQFF | TGCGCCAGCAGCTCAGAGGGGGGGATCTACAATGAGCAGTTCTTC
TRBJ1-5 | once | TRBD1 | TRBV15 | CATSSPGQGYQPQHF | TGTGCCACCAGCTCCCCTGGACAGGGATATCAGCCCCAGCATTTT
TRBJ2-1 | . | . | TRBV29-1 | CSVEPGYNEQFF | TGCAGCGTTGAGCCAGGCTACAATGAGCAGTTCTTC
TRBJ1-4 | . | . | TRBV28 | CASRRRDMGYEKLFF | TGTGCCAGCAGGCGCCGGGATATGGGGTATGAAAAACTGTTTTTT
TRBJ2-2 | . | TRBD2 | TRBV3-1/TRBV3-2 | CASRQRGTGGTGELFF | TGTGCCAGCAGGCAACGGGGGACGGGGGGGACCGGGGAGCTGTTTTTT
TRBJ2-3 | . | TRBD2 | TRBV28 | CASSSPGTSGTDTQYF | TGTGCCAGCAGTTCGCCGGGGACTAGCGGTACAGATACGCAGTATTTT
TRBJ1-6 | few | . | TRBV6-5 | CAARSGGYSPLHF | TGTGCCGCCAGGAGCGGAGGGTATTCACCCCTCCACTTT
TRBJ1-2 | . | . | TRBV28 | CASSMRLSVGGYTF | TGTGCCAGCAGTATGAGGTTATCGGTCGGTGGCTACACCTTC
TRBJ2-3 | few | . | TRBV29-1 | CSVEGREDTQYF | TGCAGCGTTGAGGGCAGGGAAGATACGCAGTATTTT
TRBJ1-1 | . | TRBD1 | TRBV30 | CAWRGDRRGNEAFF | TGTGCCTGGAGGGGGGACAGGCGGGGGAATGAAGCTTTCTTT
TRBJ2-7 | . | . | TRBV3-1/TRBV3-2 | CASSPDRYEQYF | TGTGCCAGCAGCCCAGACCGGTACGAGCAGTACTTC
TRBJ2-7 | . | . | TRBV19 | CATRTGTTARSYEQYF | TGTGCCACCCGGACCGGGACAACGGCAAGGTCCTACGAGCAGTACTTC
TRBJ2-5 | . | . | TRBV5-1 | CASSLKTAGGVGETQYF | TGCGCCAGCAGCTTAAAGACGGCGGGCGGAGTCGGGGAGACCCAGTACTTC
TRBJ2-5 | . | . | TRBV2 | CASSDLAQETQYF | TGTGCCAGCAGTGATCTAGCTCAAGAGACCCAGTACTTC
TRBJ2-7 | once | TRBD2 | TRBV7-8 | CASSLGTSGPTYEQYF | TGTGCCAGCAGCCTAGGGACTAGCGGGCCCACCTACGAGCAGTACTTC
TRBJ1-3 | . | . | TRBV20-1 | CSASGGGDGNTIYF | TGCAGTGCTAGTGGAGGGGGGGACGGAAACACCATATATTTT
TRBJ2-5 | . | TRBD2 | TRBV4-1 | CASSRSTSVLETQYF | TGCGCCAGCAGCCGATCGACTAGCGTCCTGGAGACCCAGTACTTC
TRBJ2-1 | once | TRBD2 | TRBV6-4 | CASSLTSGGGNEQFF | TGTGCCAGCAGTTTGACTAGCGGAGGGGGCAATGAGCAGTTCTTC
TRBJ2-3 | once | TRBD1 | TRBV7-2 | CASSSSGTGGTDTQYF | TGTGCCAGCAGCTCGAGTGGGACAGGGGGCACAGATACGCAGTATTTT
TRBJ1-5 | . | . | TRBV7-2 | CASSLQSGALNQPQHF | TGTGCCAGCAGCTTACAGTCAGGGGCCCTCAATCAGCCCCAGCATTTT
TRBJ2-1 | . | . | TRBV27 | CASGDFLREQFF | TGTGCCAGCGGGGACTTCCTGCGGGAGCAGTTCTTC
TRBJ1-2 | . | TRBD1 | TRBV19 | CASRNPGQGPGGYTF | TGTGCCAGTAGAAATCCGGGACAGGGGCCCGGTGGCTACACCTTC
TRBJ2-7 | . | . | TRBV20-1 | CSARSLDEQYF | TGCAGTGCTAGGAGTTTGGACGAGCAGTACTTC
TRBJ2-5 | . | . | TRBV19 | CASSIDLLRGETQYF | TGTGCCAGTAGTATAGATCTCCTTAGAGGGGAGACCCAGTACTTC
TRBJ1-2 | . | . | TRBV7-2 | CASSLLVEYGYTF | TGTGCCAGCAGCTTGCTGGTTGAGTATGGCTACACCTTC
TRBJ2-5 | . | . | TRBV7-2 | CASSAHRVPLETQYF | TGTGCCAGCAGCGCCCACAGGGTTCCCCTAGAGACCCAGTACTTC
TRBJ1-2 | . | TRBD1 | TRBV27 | CASNLNRDRVNYGYTF | TGTGCCAGCAATTTAAACCGGGACAGGGTTAACTATGGCTACACCTTC
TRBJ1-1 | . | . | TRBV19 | CASSISTVNTEAFF | TGTGCCAGTAGTATATCGACAGTGAACACTGAAGCTTTCTTT
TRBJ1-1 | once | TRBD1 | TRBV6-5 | CASRPTGGVEAFF | TGTGCCAGCAGGCCTACAGGGGGTGTTGAAGCTTTCTTT
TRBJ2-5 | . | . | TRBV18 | CASSPFEETQYF | TGTGCCAGCTCACCCTTTGAAGAGACCCAGTACTTC
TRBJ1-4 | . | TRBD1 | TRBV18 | CASSPDRGIEKLFF | TGTGCCAGCTCACCGGACAGGGGAATTGAAAAACTGTTTTTT
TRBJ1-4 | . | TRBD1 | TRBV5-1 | CASRQGQNEKLFF | TGCGCCAGCAGACAGGGACAGAATGAAAAACTGTTTTTT
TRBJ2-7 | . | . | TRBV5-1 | CASSMGQPKLVRGSYEQYF | TGCGCCAGCAGCATGGGCCAGCCAAAGCTCGTCCGGGGGTCCTACGAGCAGTACTTC
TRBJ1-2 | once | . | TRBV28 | CASSLAGPLINYGYTF | TGTGCCAGCAGTTTAGCAGGGCCACTTATTAACTATGGCTACACCTTC